Described below is a single T cell receptor (beta chain) sequence and its context. This clone was detected a few times. It has no known antigen specificity. No much larger clone is present one base from it, and per-base qualities are unavailable. What this sample's treatment or condition label stands for: roughly 18 received Ad26.COV2.S at low or high dose, single or two shots; 5 received placebo; per-sample allocation not given. Repertoires of vaccine and placebo recipients were sequenced from samples collected on day 63 after the first injection. Between 29 July and 7 August 2020, Cohort 1b enrolled 25 adults aged 18-55 years at one site in Boston, USA. Ad26.COV2.S consisted of a replication-incompetent adenovirus type 26 vector by which a prefusion-stabilized SARS-CoV-2 spike protein from the original Wuhan strain was expressed. TCRbeta CDR3 regions were sequenced with the immunoSEQ Assay. After extraction, genomic DNA underwent amplification by bias-controlled multiplex PCR, followed by high-throughput sequencing. In the source study's methods: Collapsing and filtering of sequences were performed to quantify the absolute abundance of each unique TCRbeta CDR3 region. T cell fraction was estimated by normalizing TCRbeta template counts to usable DNA, with usable DNA measured through amplification of reference genes found in all nucleated cells. Repertoire TCRs were annotated as SARS-CoV-2-specific when V gene, CDR3 amino acid sequence and J gene were exactly matched to a known reactive TCR set. The reference SARS-CoV-2 TCR set was obtained from MIRA and was filtered for enrichment in COVID-19-positive ImmuneCODE repertoires, whereby public or cross-reactive TCRs were removed. Drawing on the MIRA antigens, annotated TCRs were analysed further at the level of specific ORF or position within ORF. Breadth was defined as the number of annotated unique rearrangements divided by the total number of unique productive rearrangements, and depth was defined as the summed frequency of the annotated unique rearrangements. Group comparisons of TCR breadth used two-sided Wilcoxon rank-sum tests. TCRdb provides this immuneACCESS table in a form limited to in-frame rearrangements. Some clones are lacking; in checked studies, under half of them reflect an unresolved V gene, and why the rest are absent is not known. Clone size and the V and J calls come from that table; the DNA yielded D and trimming. Present in this sample are over 400,000 clones, nearly 90% of which were seen just once. The top ten clonotypes cover 2.5% to 3% of the sample.

From its cysteine to its phenylalanine, the CDR3 spans 15 amino acids. Left in the record is the CDR3 DNA by itself, 45 bases read in frame from the first base. Via the germline V gene, CDR1 is MGHDK and CDR2 SYGVNS. V is reduced by 4 bases and J by 4 bases, leaving a spacing of 16 bases between them. The data originate from a study of Ad26.COV2.S vaccination and SARS-CoV-2 variants (dated by TCRdb to about 2021). Context from the whole study: Donors in the vaccine arm were drawn from COV1001, a multicentre, randomized, double-blind, placebo-controlled phase I-IIa trial testing Ad26.COV2.S in healthy adults. Ad26.COV2.S was given intramuscularly at 5x10^10 or 1x10^11 viral particles, as a single shot or as two shots 56 days apart. TCRbeta repertoire sequencing was used to assess the specificity and breadth of SARS-CoV-2-reactive T cell receptors after Ad26.COV2.S vaccination. The TCR-sequenced set comprised about 32 samples: about 19 Ad26.COV2.S vaccine recipients, 5 placebo recipients and 8 SARS-CoV-2 convalescent individuals. Trial participants were randomized into five groups of five, in which low-dose or high-dose Ad26.COV2.S was given once or twice, or placebo was given on both occasions. Throughout the experiments and outcome assessment, investigators stayed blinded to trial group allocation. The investigation overall reported the following: It was noted by the authors that total T cell responses may have been underestimated by the TCR breadth and depth analyses. Non-spike TCR breadth was comparable between vaccine and placebo recipients, consistent with the vaccine containing only spike. The study was not powered for comparison of responses between vaccine doses or regimens. After vaccination, substantial breadth of spike-specific CD8+ and CD4+ T cell responses was reported. Spike-specific TCR breadth was higher in Ad26.COV2.S recipients than in placebo recipients (P = 0.0014).

The V and J genes are TRBV25-1 and TRBJ1-2; TRBD1 might be the D gene, on 5 matching bases. The input for sequencing was peripheral blood, taken in a trial of Ad26.COV2.S vaccine versus placebo. This TCR was sampled from a person aged 18-65 years who received the Ad26.COV2.S COVID-19 vaccine or a placebo. The nucleotide sequence is given as TGTGCCAGCAGTGCCCCGGGGGACGCTTCCTATGGCTACACCTTC. It specifies CASSAPGDASYGYTF.